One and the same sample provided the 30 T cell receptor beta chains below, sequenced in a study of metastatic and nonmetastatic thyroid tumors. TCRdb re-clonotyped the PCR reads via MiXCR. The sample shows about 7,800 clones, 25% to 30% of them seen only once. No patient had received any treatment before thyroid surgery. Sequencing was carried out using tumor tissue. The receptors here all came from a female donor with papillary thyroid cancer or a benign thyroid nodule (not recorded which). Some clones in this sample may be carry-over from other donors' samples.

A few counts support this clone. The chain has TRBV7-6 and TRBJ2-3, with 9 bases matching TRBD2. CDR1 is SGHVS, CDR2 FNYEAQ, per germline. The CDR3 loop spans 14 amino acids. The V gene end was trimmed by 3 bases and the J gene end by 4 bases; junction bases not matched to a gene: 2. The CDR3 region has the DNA TGTGCCAGCAGCTTGGGACTAGCCCCAGATACGCAGTATTTT. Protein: CASSLGLAPDTQYF.

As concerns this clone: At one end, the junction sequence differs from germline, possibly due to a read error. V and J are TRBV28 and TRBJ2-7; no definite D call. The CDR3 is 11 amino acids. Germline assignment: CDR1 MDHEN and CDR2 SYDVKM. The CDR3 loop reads CASSFRREHYF. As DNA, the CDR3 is TGTGCCAGCAGTTTTCGTAGAGAGCATTACTTC.

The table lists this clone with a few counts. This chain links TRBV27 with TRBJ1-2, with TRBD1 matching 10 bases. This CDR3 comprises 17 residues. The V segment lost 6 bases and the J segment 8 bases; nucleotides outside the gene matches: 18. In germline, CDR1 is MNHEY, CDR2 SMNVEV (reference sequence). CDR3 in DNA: TGTGCCAGCAGACCGGAAAATCCCGGGACAGGGGTCCTCGGCTACACCTTC. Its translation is CASRPENPGTGVLGYTF.

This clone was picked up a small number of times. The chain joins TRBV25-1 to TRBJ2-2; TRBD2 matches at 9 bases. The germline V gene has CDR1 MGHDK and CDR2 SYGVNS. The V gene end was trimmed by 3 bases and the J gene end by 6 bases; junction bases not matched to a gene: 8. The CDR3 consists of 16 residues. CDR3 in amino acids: CASSDSGGRAAGELFF. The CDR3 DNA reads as TGTGCCAGCAGTGATTCAGGCGGGAGGGCAGCCGGGGAGCTGTTTTTT.

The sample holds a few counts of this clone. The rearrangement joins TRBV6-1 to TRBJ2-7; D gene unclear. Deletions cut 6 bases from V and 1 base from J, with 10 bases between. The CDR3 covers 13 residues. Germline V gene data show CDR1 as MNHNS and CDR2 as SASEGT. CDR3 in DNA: TGTGCCAGCAGCCCCACACATTCCTACGAGCAGTACTTC. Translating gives CASSPTHSYEQYF.

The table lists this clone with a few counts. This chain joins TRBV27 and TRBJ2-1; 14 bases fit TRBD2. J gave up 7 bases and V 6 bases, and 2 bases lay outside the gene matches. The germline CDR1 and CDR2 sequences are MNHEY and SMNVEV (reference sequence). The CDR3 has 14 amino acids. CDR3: CASRWTSGRNEQFF. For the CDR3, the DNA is TGTGCCAGCAGGTGGACTAGCGGGAGGAATGAGCAGTTCTTC.

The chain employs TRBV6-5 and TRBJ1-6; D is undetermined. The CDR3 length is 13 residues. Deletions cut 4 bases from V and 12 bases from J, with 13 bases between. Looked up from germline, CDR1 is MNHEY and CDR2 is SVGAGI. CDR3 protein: CASSCSLSEPLHF. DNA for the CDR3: TGTGCCAGCAGTTGCTCCCTATCTGAACCCCTCCACTTT.

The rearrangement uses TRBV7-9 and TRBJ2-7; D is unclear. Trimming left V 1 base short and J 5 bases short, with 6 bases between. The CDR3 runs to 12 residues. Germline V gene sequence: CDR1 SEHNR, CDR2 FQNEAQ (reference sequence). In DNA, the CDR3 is TGTGCCAGCAGCTTAGTGCTCCACGAGCAGTACTTC. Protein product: CASSLVLHEQYF.

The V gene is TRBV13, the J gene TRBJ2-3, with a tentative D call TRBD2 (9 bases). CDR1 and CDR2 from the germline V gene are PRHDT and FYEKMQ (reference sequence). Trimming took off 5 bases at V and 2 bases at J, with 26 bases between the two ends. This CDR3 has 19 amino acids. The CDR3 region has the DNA TGTGCCAGCAGCACTAGACAGGGGATCTCTAGCGGGATCACAGATACGCAGTATTTT. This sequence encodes CASSTRQGISSGITDTQYF.

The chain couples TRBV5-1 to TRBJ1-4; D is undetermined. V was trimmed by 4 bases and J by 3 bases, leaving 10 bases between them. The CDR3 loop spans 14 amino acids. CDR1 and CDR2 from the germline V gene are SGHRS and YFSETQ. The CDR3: CASSETAANEKLFF. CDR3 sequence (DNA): TGCGCCAGCAGCGAGACGGCCGCTAATGAAAAACTGTTTTTT.

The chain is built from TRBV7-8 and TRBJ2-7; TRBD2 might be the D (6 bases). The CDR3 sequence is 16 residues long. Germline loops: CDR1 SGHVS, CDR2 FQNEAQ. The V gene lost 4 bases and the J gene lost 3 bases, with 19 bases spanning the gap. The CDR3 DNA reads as TGTGCCAGCAGCTCCCCCGGAGGGCGAGAAATCTACGAGCAGTACTTC. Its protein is CASSSPGGREIYEQYF.

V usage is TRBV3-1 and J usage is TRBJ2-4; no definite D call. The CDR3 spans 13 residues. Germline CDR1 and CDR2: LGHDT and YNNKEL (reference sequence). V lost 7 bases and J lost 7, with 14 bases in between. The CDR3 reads CASTSVLPNIQYF. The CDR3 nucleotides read TGTGCCAGCACCTCGGTCCTTCCTAACATTCAGTACTTC.

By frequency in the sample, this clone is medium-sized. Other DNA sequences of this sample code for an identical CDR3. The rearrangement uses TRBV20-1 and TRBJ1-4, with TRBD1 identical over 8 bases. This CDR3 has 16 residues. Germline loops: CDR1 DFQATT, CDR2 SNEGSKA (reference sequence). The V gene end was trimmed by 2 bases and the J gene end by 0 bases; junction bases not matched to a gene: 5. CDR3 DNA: TGCAGTGCTAGACAGGGGGCAAACCCAACTAATGAAAAACTGTTTTTT. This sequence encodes CSARQGANPTNEKLFF.

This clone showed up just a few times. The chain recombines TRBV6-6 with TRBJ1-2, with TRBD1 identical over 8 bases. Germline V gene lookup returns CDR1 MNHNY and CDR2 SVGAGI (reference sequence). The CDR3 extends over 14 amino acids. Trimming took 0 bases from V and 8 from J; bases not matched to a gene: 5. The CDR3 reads CASSYSNRGGGYTF. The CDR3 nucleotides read TGTGCCAGCAGTTACTCGAACAGGGGGGGAGGCTACACCTTC.

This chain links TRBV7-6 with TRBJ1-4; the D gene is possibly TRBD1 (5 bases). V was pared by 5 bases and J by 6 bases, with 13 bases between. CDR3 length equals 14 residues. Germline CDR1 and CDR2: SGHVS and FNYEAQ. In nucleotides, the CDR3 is TGTGCCAGCAGCGTCGTATTAGGGGATGAAAAACTGTTTTTT. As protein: CASSVVLGDEKLFF.

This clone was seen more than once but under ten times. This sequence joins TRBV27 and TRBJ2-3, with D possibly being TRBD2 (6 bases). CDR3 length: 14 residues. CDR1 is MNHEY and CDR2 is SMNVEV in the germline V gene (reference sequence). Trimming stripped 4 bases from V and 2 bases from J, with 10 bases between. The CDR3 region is CASSSAGLTDTQYF. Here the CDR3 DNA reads TGTGCCAGCAGTTCAGCGGGCCTCACAGATACGCAGTATTTT.

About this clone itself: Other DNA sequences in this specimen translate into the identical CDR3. Written as DNA, the CDR3 is TGCAGTGCCAGGGAACCGGGACAGGGGTACTATGGCTACACCTTC. This sequence encodes CSAREPGQGYYGYTF. The genes are TRBV20-1 and TRBJ1-2, with 10 bases matching TRBD1. CDR1 and CDR2 from the germline V gene are DFQATT and SNEGSKA (reference sequence). This CDR3 has 15 amino acids. J gave up 3 bases and V 6 bases, and 10 bases lay outside the gene matches.

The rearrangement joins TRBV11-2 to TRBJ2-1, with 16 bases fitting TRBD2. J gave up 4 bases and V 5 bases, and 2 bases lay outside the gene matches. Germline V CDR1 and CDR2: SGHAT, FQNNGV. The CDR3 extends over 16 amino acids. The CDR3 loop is CASSRGLAGGYNEQFF. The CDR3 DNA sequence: TGTGCCAGCAGCCGGGGACTAGCGGGAGGGTACAATGAGCAGTTCTTC.

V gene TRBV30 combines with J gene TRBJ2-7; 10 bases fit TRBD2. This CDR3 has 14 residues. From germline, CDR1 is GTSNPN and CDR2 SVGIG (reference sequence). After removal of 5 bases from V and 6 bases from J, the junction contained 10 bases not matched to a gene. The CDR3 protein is CAWAPGAGGFEQYF. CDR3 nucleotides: TGTGCCTGGGCCCCAGGAGCGGGAGGGTTCGAGCAGTACTTC.

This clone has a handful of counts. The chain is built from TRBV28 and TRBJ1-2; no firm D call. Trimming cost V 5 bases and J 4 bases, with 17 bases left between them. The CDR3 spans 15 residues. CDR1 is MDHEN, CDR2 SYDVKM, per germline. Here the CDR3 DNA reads TGTGCCAGCAGTCCCCCTTTCGGGAGTAGCTATGGCTACACCTTC. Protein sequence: CASSPPFGSSYGYTF.

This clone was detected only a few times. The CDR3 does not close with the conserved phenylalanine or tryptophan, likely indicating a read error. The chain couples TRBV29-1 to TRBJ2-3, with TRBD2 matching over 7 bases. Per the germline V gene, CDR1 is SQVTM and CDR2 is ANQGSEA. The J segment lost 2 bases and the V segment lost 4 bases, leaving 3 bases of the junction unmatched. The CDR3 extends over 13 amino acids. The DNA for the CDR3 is TGCAGCGTTGTCGGGGGGTCCACAGATACGCAGTATCTT. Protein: CSVVGGSTDTQYL.

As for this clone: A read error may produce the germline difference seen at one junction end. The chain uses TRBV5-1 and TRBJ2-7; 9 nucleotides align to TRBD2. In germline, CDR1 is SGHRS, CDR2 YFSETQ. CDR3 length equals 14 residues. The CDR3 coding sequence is TGCACCAGCAGCTTTAGCGGGAGACCCTACGAGCAGTACTTC. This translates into CTSSFSGRPYEQYF.

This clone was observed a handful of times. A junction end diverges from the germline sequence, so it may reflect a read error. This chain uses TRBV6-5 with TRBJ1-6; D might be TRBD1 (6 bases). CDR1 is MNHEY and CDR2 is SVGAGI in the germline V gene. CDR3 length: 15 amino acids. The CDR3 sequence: CASIYSRTVESPLHF. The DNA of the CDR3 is TGTGCCAGCATTTACTCTCGGACAGTAGAATCACCCCTCCACTTT.

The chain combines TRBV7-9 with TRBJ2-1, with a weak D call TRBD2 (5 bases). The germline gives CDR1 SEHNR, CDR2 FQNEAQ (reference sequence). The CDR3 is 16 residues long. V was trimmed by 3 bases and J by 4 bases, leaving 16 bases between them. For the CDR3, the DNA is TGTGCCAGCAGCTTCTGCCCAGTACTAGGTTACAATGAGCAGTTCTTC. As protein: CASSFCPVLGYNEQFF.

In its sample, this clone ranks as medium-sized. CDR3 sequence (DNA): TGTGCCAGCAGCCAAGTTCTGACAGGAGCCGCTGAAGCTTTCTTT. It is translated as CASSQVLTGAAEAFF. The chain employs TRBV14 and TRBJ1-1, with D possibly being TRBD1 (6 bases). Germline lookup yields CDR1 SGHDN and CDR2 FVKESK. Between the trimmed V and J ends, which lost 1 base and 6 bases, there was a span of 15 bases. This CDR3 region has 15 residues.

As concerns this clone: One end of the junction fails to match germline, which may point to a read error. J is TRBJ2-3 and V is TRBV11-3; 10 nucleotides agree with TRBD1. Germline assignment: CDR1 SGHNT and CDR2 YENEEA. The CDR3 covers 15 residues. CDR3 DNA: TGTGCCATCAGCTTCCGGACAGGGGGGACAGATACGCAGTATTTT. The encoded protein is CAISFRTGGTDTQYF. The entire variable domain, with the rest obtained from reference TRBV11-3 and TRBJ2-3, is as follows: EAGVVQSPRYKIIEKKQPVAFWCNPISGHNTLYWYLQNLGQGPELLIRYENEEAVDDSQLPKDRFSAERLKGVDSTLKIQPAELGDSAVYLCAISFRTGGTDTQYFGPGTRLTVL.

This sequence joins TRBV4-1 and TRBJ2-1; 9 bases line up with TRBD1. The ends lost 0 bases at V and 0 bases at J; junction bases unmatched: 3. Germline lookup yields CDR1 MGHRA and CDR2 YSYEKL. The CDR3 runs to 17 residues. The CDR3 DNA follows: TGCGCCAGCAGCCAAGATAGGGACAGGGCCTCCTACAATGAGCAGTTCTTC. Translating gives CASSQDRDRASYNEQFF.

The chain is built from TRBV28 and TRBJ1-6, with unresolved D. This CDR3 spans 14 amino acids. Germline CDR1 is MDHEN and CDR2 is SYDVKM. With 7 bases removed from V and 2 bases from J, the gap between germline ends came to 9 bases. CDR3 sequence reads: CASNSLPYNSPLHF. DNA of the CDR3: TGTGCCAGCAACAGTCTGCCCTATAATTCACCCCTCCACTTT.

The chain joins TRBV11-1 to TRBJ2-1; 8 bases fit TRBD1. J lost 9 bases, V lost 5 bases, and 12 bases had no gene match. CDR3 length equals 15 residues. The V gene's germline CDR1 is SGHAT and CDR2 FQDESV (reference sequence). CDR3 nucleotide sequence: TGTGCCAGCAGCCAGATTGGACAGGGTGGGAGTGAGCAGTTCTTC. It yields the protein CASSQIGQGGSEQFF.

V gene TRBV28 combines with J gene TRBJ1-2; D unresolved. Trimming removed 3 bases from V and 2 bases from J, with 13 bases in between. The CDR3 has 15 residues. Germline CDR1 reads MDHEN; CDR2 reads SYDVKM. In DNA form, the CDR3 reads TGTGCCAGCAGTTTCCCGGAAAGGAAAAACTATGGCTACACCTTC. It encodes CASSFPERKNYGYTF.